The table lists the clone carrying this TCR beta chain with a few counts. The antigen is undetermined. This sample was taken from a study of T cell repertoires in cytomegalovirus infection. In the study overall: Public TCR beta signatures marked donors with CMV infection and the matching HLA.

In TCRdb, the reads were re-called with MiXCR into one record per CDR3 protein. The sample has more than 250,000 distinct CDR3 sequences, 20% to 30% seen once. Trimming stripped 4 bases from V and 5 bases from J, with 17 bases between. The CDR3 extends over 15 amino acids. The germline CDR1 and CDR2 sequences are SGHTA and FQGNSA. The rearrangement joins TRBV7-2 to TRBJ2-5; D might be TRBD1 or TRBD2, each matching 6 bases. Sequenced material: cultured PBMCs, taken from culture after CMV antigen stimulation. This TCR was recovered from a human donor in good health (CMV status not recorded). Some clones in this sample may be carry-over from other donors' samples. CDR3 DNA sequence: TGTGCCAGCAGCTCAGGGGACTCCCGGGGTGAGACCCAGTACTTC. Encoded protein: CASSSGDSRGETQYF. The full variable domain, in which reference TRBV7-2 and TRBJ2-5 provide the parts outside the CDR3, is GAGVSQSPSNKVTEKGKDVELRCDPISGHTALYWYRQSLGQGLEFLIYFQGNSAPDKSGLPSDRFSAERTGGSVSTLTIQRTQQEDSAVYLCASSSGDSRGETQYFGPGTRLLVL.